This TCR beta chain was obtained from a study of T cells in women clearing cervical HPV infection. Study details: Cases: HPV16-related CIN3 or worse on histology, a couple of invasive cancers. Case blood drawn at lesion detection; control blood after infection cleared. Only a few women had HLA typing results available. Notes on the study in general: CIN3+ cases had significantly higher TCR repertoire richness than controls, but evenness did not differ.

About this clone itself: Its target is unknown. The CDR3 goes on 3 residues after the read ends, and that part is filled in from the germline J gene.

The CDR3 has 15 amino acids. Germline CDR1 is SGHTA and CDR2 is FQGNSA. The V gene end was trimmed by 5 bases and the J gene end by 2 bases; junction bases not matched to a gene: 3. Generated by immunoSEQ multiplex PCR, the TCRdb table keeps only in-frame clones and is missing some. The sample table sets out approximately 16,000 clones. This rearrangement joins TRBV7-2 to TRBJ2-7, with 13 bases aligning to TRBD2. Sequenced: blood buffy coat. The TCR comes from a woman aged 18 to 69 with a cervical HPV16 infection that either progressed to CIN3+ or cleared (not recorded which). CDR3 residues: CASSKTSGGPYEQYF. The sequenced CDR3 bases are TGTGCCAGCAGCAAGACTAGCGGGGGGCCCTACGAG. Full variable domain (outside the CDR3, taken from reference TRBV7-2 and TRBJ2-7): GAGVSQSPSNKVTEKGKDVELRCDPISGHTALYWYRQSLGQGLEFLIYFQGNSAPDKSGLPSDRFSAERTGGSVSTLTIQRTQQEDSAVYLCASSKTSGGPYEQYFGPGTRLTVT.